A selection of T cell receptor beta chains follows, all from one sample in a study of vaccination and CD4 T cells after COVID-19. The antigens these receptors bind are not known. TCRdb itself ran the PCR reads through MiXCR, one entry per CDR3 protein. The sample yields 10,000 to 15,000 distinct CDR3 sequences, around 70% seen once. Material: CD4+ T cells from blood, cultured in vitro, obtained after SARS-CoV-2 vaccination. These TCRs come from a human donor who received a COVID-19 vaccine. Both conserved end residues are part of each CDR3. D genes are given only for firm matches. The size of a clone is reported for some rows only, either as once, few or many, or as a class for expanded clones.

V	D	size	J	DNA	CDR3
TRBV20-1	-	-	TRBJ2-2	TGCAGTGCTAGAGGGCTGGGGAACACCGGGGAGCTGTTTTTT	CSARGLGNTGELFF
TRBV7-8	-	-	TRBJ1-2	TGTGCCAGCAGCTTAAGTCAGAACTATGGCTACACCTTC	CASSLSQNYGYTF
TRBV2	-	-	TRBJ1-3	TGTGCCAGCAGTGTAGTTTACAGGGAGGCTGGAAACACCATATATTTT	CASSVVYREAGNTIYF
TRBV3-1	TRBD1	few	TRBJ1-5	TGTGCCAGCAGCCATGCGTTCAATCCGGGACAGGGGGCGCATCGCAATCAGCCCCAGCATTTT	CASSHAFNPGQGAHRNQPQHF
TRBV6-1	TRBD1	-	TRBJ2-3	TGTGCCAGCAGGAAAGGTAGGGGGCGGTCGGTTTCCCGCAACTCGGATACGCAGTATTTT	CASRKGRGRSVSRNSDTQYF
TRBV7-9	TRBD1	once	TRBJ1-5	TGTGCCAGCGGCCCGGGACAGGGCCATCAGCCCCAGCATTTT	CASGPGQGHQPQHF
TRBV29-1	TRBD1	-	TRBJ2-2	TGCAGCGTCGCCTTACAGGGGACCGGGGAGCTGTTTTTT	CSVALQGTGELFF
TRBV2	-	few	TRBJ1-1	TGTGCCAGCAGTAAGACGGTAAACACTGAAGCTTTCTTT	CASSKTVNTEAFF
TRBV7-9	-	-	TRBJ1-6	TGTGCCAGCAGCGCCTTAATTGGTAATTCACCCCTCCACTTT	CASSALIGNSPLHF
TRBV10-1	-	-	TRBJ1-5	TGCGCCAGCAGTGAATTAGAGACCAGGGGATTTAGCAATCAGCCCCAGCATTTT	CASSELETRGFSNQPQHF
TRBV7-9	TRBD1	few	TRBJ1-3	TGTGCCAGCAGCTTAGGGGACAGGACGATTGGAAACACCATATATTTT	CASSLGDRTIGNTIYF
TRBV7-9	-	-	TRBJ1-4	TGTGCCAGCAGCCTCGTGGAGGGAAAACTGTTTTTT	CASSLVEGKLFF
TRBV6-5	-	-	TRBJ2-5	TGTGCCAGCAGTTACGCTGTCTCTCTCTCGGTGGCCACCCAGTACTTC	CASSYAVSLSVATQYF
TRBV6-5	-	-	TRBJ2-3	TGTGCCAGCAGTTACAGTCCCCTTGGGTCGGATACGCAGTATTTT	CASSYSPLGSDTQYF
TRBV20-1	TRBD1	-	TRBJ1-5	TGCAGTGCTAGAGGAGGACAGGGGCCCACAACTCAGCCCCAGCATTTT	CSARGGQGPTTQPQHF
TRBV24-1	-	-	TRBJ2-2	TGTGCCACCAGTGATTCGCCGGGACACTGGAACACCGGGGAGCTGTTTTTT	CATSDSPGHWNTGELFF
TRBV20-1	-	once	TRBJ1-1	TGCAGTGCTGGGAGGGGACCCTCTTTTGACACTGAAGCTTTCTTT	CSAGRGPSFDTEAFF
TRBV6-1	-	-	TRBJ2-2	TGTGCCAGCAGTGCCGTGGCCACATCGAGGGGAGCCGGGGAGCTGTTTTTT	CASSAVATSRGAGELFF
TRBV6-1	TRBD1	-	TRBJ1-6	TGTGCCAGCAGTGATCCCAGGGGGGCTTATTCACCCCTCCACTTT	CASSDPRGAYSPLHF
TRBV20-1	-	once	TRBJ1-1	TGCAGTGCCTCAAGACAAACTGAAGCTTTCTTT	CSASRQTEAFF
TRBV5-1	-	-	TRBJ1-6	TGCGCCAGCAGCTTGGGGAATAATTCACCCCTCCACTTT	CASSLGNNSPLHF
TRBV20-1	-	-	TRBJ1-6	TGCAGTGCTAGAGATGGGACTCAACTGGATAATTCACCCCTCCACTTT	CSARDGTQLDNSPLHF
TRBV12-3/TRBV12-4	-	-	TRBJ2-7	TGTGCCAGCAGTTTAGCGAGATCTGGACAGCGGGAGCAGTACTTC	CASSLARSGQREQYF
TRBV20-1	-	-	TRBJ2-5	TGCAGTGCTAGAGATCCCCGGAGAAGAGAGACCCAGTACTTC	CSARDPRRRETQYF